A few counts support the clone carrying this T cell receptor beta chain. Its matching antigen is unknown. Unmatched junction bases numbered 8, after V lost 7 bases and J lost 1 base. CDR1 and CDR2 from the germline V gene are SEHNR and FQNEAQ (reference sequence). This CDR3 contains 15 residues. The investigators amplified TCR beta CDR3 regions from RNA transcripts. The HTBI primer set was used in a first-round RT-PCR of the TCR CDR3. A single record per CDR3 protein comes from TCRdb applying MiXCR to the multiplex PCR reads. Of around 350,000 distinct CDR3 sequences in the sample, around 15% were seen once. The data stem from a study of T cells in Graves' hyperthyroidism and ophthalmopathy. Notes on the study in general: A median around 6.8 months before onset, the model predicted ophthalmopathy. Most clonotypes expanded in the thyroid (above 0.001) were also present in blood.

A patient was excluded if there was uncontrolled infection, other autoimmune disease, pregnancy or lactation. The TCR originated in a woman aged 55-70 years with Graves' ophthalmopathy. The chain recombines TRBV7-9 with TRBJ2-7, with 9 bases matching TRBD2. The sequenced sample consisted of blood. CDR3 in amino acids: CASTPQLAGSYEQYF. The CDR3 DNA sequence: TGTGCCAGCACCCCCCAACTAGCGGGTTCCTACGAGCAGTACTTC.